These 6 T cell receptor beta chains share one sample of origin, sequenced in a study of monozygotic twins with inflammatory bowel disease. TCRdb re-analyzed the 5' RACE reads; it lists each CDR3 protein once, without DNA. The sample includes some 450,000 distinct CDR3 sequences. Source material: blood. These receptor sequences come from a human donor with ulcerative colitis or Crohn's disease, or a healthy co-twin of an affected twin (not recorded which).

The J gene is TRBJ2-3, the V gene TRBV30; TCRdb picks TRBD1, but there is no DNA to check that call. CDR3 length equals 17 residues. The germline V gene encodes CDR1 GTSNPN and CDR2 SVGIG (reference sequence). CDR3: CAWSLGRGGRITDTQYF.

CDR3 loop: CASSSHTGRANIQYF. The chain couples TRBV7-2 to TRBJ2-4; TCRdb returns TRBD2, unconfirmable since there is no DNA. The V gene's germline CDR1 is SGHTA and CDR2 FQGNSA. The CDR3 is 15 residues long.

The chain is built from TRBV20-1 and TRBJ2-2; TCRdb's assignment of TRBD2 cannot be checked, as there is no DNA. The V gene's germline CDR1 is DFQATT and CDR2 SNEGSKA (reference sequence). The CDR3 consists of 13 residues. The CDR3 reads CSFKDPRAGELFF.

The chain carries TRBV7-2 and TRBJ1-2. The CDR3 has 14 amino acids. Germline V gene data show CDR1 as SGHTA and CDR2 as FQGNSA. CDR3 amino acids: CASSLGTDYYGYTF. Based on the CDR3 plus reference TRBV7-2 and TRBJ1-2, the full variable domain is GAGVSQSPSNKVTEKGKDVELRCDPISGHTALYWYRQSLGQGLEFLIYFQGNSAPDKSGLPSDRFSAERTGGSVSTLTIQRTQQEDSAVYLCASSLGTDYYGYTFGSGTRLTVV.

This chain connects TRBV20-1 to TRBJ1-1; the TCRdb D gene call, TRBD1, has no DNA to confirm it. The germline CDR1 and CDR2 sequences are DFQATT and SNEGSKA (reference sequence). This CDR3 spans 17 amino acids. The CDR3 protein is CSALSPGQGAWNTEAFF.

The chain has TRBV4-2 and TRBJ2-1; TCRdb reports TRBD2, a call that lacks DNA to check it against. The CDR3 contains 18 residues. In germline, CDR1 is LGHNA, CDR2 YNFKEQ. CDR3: CASTKGLAGEGGVNEQFF.